This T cell receptor (beta chain) originates from a study of blood T cell repertoires in COVID-19. For the study at large: The United States, Italy and Spain provided the acute and convalescent COVID-19 samples. In each case, the material was cDNA or gDNA derived from T cells, B-cell-depleted T cells, or PBMCs.

As processed by the authors: Reference gene primer amplification gave estimated nucleated cell counts. TCRdb keeps only in-frame clones here, not all; method: immunoSEQ multiplex PCR. The DNA was the basis for D and trimming; V, J and clone size are from that table. Of 180,000 or so clones in the sample, almost 85% are singletons; the top ten hold 7.5% to 8%. This receptor was obtained from a middle-aged man who had recovered from COVID-19. Material for sequencing was peripheral blood.

CDR3 DNA sequence: TGTGCCAGCAGCCCAACTAGCGGGAGTAACGCTGAGCAGTTCTTC. It translates to CASSPTSGSNAEQFF. The rearrangement joins TRBV3-1 (or the pseudogene TRBV3-2) to TRBJ2-1, with 11 bases matching TRBD2. V gave up 4 bases and J gave up 9 bases; unmatched junction bases: 8. Germline V gene data show CDR1 as LGHDT and CDR2 as YNNKEL (reference sequence). The CDR3 runs 15 residues.